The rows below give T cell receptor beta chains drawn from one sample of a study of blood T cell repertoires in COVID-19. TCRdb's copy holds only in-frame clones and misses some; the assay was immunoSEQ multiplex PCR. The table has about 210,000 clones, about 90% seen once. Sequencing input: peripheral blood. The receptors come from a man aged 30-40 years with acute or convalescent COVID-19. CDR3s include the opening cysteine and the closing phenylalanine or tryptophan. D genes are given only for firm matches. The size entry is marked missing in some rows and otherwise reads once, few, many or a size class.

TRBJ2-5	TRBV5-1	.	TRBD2	CASSPTSRRPGGNGKQETQYF	TGCGCCAGCAGCCCGACGTCCCGGCGTCCGGGGGGTAACGGGAAACAAGAGACCCAGTACTTC
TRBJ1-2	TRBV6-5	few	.	CASRDPQGVRGYTF	TGTGCCAGCAGGGACCCACAGGGAGTGAGAGGCTACACCTTC
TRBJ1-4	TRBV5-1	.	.	CASSRQSNEKLFF	TGCGCCAGCAGTCGACAGAGTAATGAAAAACTGTTTTTT
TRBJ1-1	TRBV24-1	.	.	CATSDPQGGNTEAFF	TGTGCCACCAGTGACCCACAGGGCGGGAACACTGAAGCTTTCTTT
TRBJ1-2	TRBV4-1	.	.	CASSLLQGDYGYTF	TGCGCCAGCAGCCTATTACAGGGAGACTATGGCTACACCTTC
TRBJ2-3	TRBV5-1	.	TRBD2	CASSFVAGTGTDTQYF	TGCGCCAGCAGCTTCGTAGCGGGGACCGGCACAGATACGCAGTATTTT
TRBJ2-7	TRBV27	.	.	CASSPGLGSYEQYF	TGTGCCAGCAGTCCGGGACTCGGCTCCTACGAGCAGTACTTC
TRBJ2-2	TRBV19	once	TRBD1	CASSLWTGQTGELFF	TGTGCCAGTAGTTTATGGACAGGGCAAACCGGGGAGCTGTTTTTT
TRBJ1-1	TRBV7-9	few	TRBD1	CASSSDRGGEAFF	TGTGCCAGCAGCTCGGACAGGGGGGGTGAAGCTTTCTTT
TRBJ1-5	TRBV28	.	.	CASSPPQGNQPQHF	TGTGCCAGCAGTCCCCCCCAGGGAAATCAGCCCCAGCATTTT
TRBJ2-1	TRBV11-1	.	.	CASSLGGSANEQFF	TGTGCCAGCAGCTTAGGAGGGAGTGCCAATGAGCAGTTCTTC
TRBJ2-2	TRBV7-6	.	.	CASRQLLLSNTGELFF	TGTGCCAGCAGGCAACTCCTTCTTTCGAACACCGGGGAGCTGTTTTTT
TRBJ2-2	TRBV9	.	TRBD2	CASSRTSGSPGELFF	TGTGCCAGCAGCCGGACTAGCGGGAGCCCCGGGGAGCTGTTTTTT
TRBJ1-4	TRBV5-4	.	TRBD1	CASSLEWDRGSKLFF	TGTGCCAGCAGCTTGGAATGGGACAGGGGATCAAAACTGTTTTTT
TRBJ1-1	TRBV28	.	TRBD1	CASRTSLTGGEAFF	TGTGCCAGCCGAACCTCCCTGACAGGGGGCGAAGCTTTCTTT
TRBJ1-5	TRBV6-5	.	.	CAPKGGQPQHF	TGTGCCCCCAAAGGAGGTCAGCCCCAGCATTTT
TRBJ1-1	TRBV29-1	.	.	CSVGLGSMNTEAFF	TGCAGCGTTGGGCTGGGCAGCATGAACACTGAAGCTTTCTTT
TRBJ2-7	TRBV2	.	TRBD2	CASSEEGGLAGGSYEQYF	TGTGCCAGCAGTGAAGAAGGGGGACTAGCGGGAGGGTCCTACGAGCAGTACTTC
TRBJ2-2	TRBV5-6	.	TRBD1	CASGSTLRGRNTGELFF	TGTGCCAGCGGATCAACACTCAGGGGGCGAAACACCGGGGAGCTGTTTTTT
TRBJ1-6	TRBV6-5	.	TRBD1	CASTDRGRGSPLHF	TGTGCCAGCACCGACAGGGGGCGCGGTTCACCCCTCCACTTT
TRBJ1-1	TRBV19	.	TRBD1	CASSIGTVYTEAFF	TGTGCCAGTAGTATCGGGACAGTATACACTGAAGCTTTCTTT
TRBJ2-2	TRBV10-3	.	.	CAIRPVGGINTGELFF	TGTGCCATCAGACCTGTCGGAGGCATAAACACCGGGGAGCTGTTTTTT
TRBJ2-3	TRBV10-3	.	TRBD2	CAISYLTSGRGGTQYF	TGTGCCATCAGTTACTTGACTAGCGGGAGAGGAGGTACGCAGTATTTT